This T cell receptor beta chain was profiled in a study of T-cell reconstitution after alpha-beta-depleted transplantation in children. Between the trimmed V and J ends, which lost 3 bases and 1 base, there was a span of 14 bases. Germline V CDR1 and CDR2: MGHRA, YSYEKL. This CDR3 region has 16 residues. This sample's TCRbeta library carried unique molecular identifier barcodes. TCRdb reanalysed the PCR reads using MiXCR and keeps one entry per CDR3 protein. This sample has 70,000 or so distinct CDR3 sequences, with about a tenth found just once. This clonotype was seen ten or more times. This receptor was identified in a boy younger than 18 with acute myeloid leukemia, due to receive a stem cell transplant. The material was PBMCs, obtained before TCRalphabeta/CD19-depleted stem cell transplant. The genes are TRBV4-1 and TRBJ2-3; perhaps TRBD2 as D (6 bases). The CDR3 coding sequence is TGCGCCAGCAGCCAGCTGGGGCGGGGCGGCACAGATACGCAGTATTTT. This encodes CASSQLGRGGTDTQYF.